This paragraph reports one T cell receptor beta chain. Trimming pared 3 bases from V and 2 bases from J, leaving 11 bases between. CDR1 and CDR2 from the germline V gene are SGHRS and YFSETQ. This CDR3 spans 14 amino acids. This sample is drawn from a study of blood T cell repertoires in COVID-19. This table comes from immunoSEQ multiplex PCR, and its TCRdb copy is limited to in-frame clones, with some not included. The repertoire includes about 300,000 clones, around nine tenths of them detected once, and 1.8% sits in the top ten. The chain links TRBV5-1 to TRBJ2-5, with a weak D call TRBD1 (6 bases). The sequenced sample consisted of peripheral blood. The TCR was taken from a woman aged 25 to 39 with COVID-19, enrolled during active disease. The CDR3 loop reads CASSSGQNQETQYF. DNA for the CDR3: TGCGCCAGCAGCTCCGGACAGAATCAAGAGACCCAGTACTTC.